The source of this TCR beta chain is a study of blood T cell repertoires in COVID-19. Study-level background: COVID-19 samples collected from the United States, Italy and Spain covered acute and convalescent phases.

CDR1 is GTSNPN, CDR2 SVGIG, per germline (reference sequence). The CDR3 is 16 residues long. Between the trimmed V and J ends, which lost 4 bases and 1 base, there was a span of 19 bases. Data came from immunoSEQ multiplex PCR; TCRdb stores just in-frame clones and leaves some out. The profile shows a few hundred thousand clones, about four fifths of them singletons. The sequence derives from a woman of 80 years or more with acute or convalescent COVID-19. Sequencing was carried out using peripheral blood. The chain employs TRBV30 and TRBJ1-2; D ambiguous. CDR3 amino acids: CAWIVWQADLNYGYTF. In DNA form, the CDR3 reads TGTGCCTGGATAGTCTGGCAGGCCGACCTTAACTATGGCTACACCTTC.